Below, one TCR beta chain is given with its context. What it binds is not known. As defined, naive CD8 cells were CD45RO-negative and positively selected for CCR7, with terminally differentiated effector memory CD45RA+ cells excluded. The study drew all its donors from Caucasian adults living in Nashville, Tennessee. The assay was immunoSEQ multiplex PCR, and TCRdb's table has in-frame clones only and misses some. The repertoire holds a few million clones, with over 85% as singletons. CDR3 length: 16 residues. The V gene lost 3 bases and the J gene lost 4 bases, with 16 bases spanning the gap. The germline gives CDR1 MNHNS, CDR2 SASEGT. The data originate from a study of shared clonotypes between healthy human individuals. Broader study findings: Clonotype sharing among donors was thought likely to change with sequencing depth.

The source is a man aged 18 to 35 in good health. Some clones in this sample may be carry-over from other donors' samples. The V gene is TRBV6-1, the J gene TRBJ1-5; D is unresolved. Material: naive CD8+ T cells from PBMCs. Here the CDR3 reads CASSDFHRAINQPQHF. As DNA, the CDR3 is TGTGCCAGCAGTGATTTTCACCGGGCCATTAATCAGCCCCAGCATTTT.